This paragraph reports one T cell receptor beta chain. Its antigen remains unknown. The sample is drawn from a study of vaccination and CD4 T cells after COVID-19. On the study more broadly: Stimulation of the cells used overlapping spike peptide pools from SARS-CoV-2 and from the common cold coronaviruses HCoV-NL63, HCoV-OC43 and HCoV-229E.

Cultured CD4+ T-cell DNA underwent Oncomine TCR Beta short-read sequencing. One entry per CDR3 protein results from TCRdb running MiXCR on the PCR reads. The sample includes over 7,500 distinct CDR3 sequences, roughly 61% of them seen just once. Germline lookup yields CDR1 MNHEY and CDR2 SMNVEV (reference sequence). V shed 2 bases, J shed 5 bases, and the junction held 10 bases outside the gene matches. The CDR3 is made up of 16 amino acids. As to treatment: roughly nine-day PBMC culture with coronavirus spike peptide pools or control peptides (ViraFEST assay). Prior to the COVID-19 pandemic (2011-2018), the unexposed donor's CD4+ T cells were collected. Fresh IL-2 medium replaced half the culture medium on days 3 and 7. Upon completion of around nine days of culture, CD4+ T cells were isolated via negative selection.

The TCR sequence derives from a human donor in good health. The sequenced material came from CD4+ T cells from blood, cultured in vitro. V gene TRBV27 combines with J gene TRBJ2-7; 9 positions match TRBD1. CDR3 residues: CASSLIAGQGIDEQYF. Here the CDR3 DNA reads TGTGCCAGCAGTTTAATTGCGGGACAGGGAATCGACGAGCAGTACTTC.